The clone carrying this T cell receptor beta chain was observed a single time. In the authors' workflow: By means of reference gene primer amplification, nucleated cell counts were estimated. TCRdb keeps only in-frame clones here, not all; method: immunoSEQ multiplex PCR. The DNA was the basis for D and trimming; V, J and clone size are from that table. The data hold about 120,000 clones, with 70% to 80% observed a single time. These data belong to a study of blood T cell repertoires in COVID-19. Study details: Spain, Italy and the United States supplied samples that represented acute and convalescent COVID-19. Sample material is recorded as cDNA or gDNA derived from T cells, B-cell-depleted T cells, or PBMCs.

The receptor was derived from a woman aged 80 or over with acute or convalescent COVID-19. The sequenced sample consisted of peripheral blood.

In DNA, the CDR3 is TGTGCCAGCAGCTTAGCGGGGGGTTGGAACACCATATATTTT. Its protein product is CASSLAGGWNTIYF. The V gene is TRBV7-2, the J gene TRBJ1-3; tentatively, D is TRBD1 (5 bases). Trimming stripped 0 bases from V and 7 bases from J, with 10 bases between. The germline V gene encodes CDR1 SGHTA and CDR2 FQGNSA. There are 14 residues in the CDR3.